The entry below gives a single T cell receptor (beta chain) sequence along with its context. Its antigen is still unknown. The assay was immunoSEQ multiplex PCR, and TCRdb's table has in-frame clones only and misses some. Among about 160,000 clones, nearly 90% were seen once, and the ten largest hold under 13%. These data belong to a study of cytomegalovirus exposure and HLA in healthy donors. Study results and limitations: TCR sequences were mostly rare, though some public TCRs occurred in many donors.

Unmatched junction bases numbered 4, after V lost 4 bases and J lost 5 bases. The length of the CDR3 is 15 residues. Germline loops: CDR1 SGHNT, CDR2 YYREEE (reference sequence). What was sequenced was PBMCs. The clonotype was recovered from a woman younger than 30 in good health and CMV-seropositive. J is TRBJ2-2 and V is TRBV5-4, with 11 nucleotides matching TRBD1. CDR3 nucleotide sequence: TGTGCCAGCAGCACGGACAGGGGGCGAACCGGGGAGCTGTTTTTT. Translated, it gives CASSTDRGRTGELFF. Full variable domain (rest looked up from reference TRBV5-4 and TRBJ2-2): ETGVTQSPTHLIKTRGQQVTLRCSSQSGHNTVSWYQQALGQGPQFIFQYYREEENGRGNFPPRFSGLQFPNYSSELNVNALELDDSALYLCASSTDRGRTGELFFGEGSRLTVL.